The entry that follows covers one T cell receptor (beta chain) sequence. The data stem from a study of Graves' ophthalmopathy and Graves' hyperthyroidism. Amplified TCR beta CDR3 regions were obtained using RNA transcripts as template. After a first-round RT-PCR with HTBI primers, a second-round multiplex PCR was run. A single record per CDR3 protein comes from TCRdb applying MiXCR to the multiplex PCR reads. The sample includes 600,000 to 700,000 distinct CDR3 sequences, roughly 39% of them seen just once. The CDR3 runs 13 residues. From germline, CDR1 is GTSNPN and CDR2 SVGIG (reference sequence). Trimming left V 6 bases short and J 4 bases short, with 12 bases between.

The receptor was derived from an adult man with Graves' ophthalmopathy. The source material was peripheral blood. The chain employs TRBV30 and TRBJ1-4, with D unclear. CDR3 protein: CACPDGNNEKLFF. In DNA, the CDR3 is TGTGCCTGTCCGGACGGCAATAATGAAAAACTGTTTTTT.